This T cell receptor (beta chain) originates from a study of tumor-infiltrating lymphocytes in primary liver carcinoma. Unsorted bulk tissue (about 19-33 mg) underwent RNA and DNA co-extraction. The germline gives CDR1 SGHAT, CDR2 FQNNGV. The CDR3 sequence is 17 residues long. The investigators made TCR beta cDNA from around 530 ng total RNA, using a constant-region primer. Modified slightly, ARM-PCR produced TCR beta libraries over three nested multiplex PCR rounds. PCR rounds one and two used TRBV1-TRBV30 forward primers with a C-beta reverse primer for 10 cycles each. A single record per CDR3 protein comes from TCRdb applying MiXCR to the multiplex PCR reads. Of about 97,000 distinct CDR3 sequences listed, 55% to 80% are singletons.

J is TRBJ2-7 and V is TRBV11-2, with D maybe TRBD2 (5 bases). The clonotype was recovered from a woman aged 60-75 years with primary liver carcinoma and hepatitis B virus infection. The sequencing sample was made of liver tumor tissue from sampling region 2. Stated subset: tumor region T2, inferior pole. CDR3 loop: CANTPTYTEASSYEQYF. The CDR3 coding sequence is TGTGCTAACACTCCAACCTATACAGAGGCTAGCTCTTACGAGCAGTACTTC.